These 19 T cell receptor beta chains were all obtained from the same sample, sequenced in a study of shared clonotypes between healthy human individuals. Only in-frame clones appear in the TCRdb table, and some are missing; sequencing was by immunoSEQ multiplex PCR. The data hold hundreds of thousands of clones, with around 96% observed a single time. The sample consisted of naive CD4+ T cells sorted from blood. Regarding subset: CD45RA+ positively selected. All receptors derive from a woman aged 30 to 39 in good health.

This rearrangement joins TRBV18 to TRBJ2-7, with 10 bases lining up with TRBD1. Losses at the gene ends were 3 bases for V and 4 bases for J; bases not matched to a gene: 3. Germline assignment: CDR1 KGHSH and CDR2 LQKENI. CDR3 length: 14 amino acids. The CDR3: CASSPRDRGYEQYF. The DNA of the CDR3 is TGTGCCAGCTCACCCCGGGACAGGGGTTACGAGCAGTACTTC.

The chain combines TRBV5-4 with TRBJ2-2; no reliable D call. The V end was cut by 1 base, the J end by 8 bases, with 12 bases between. The V gene's germline CDR1 is SGHNT and CDR2 YYREEE (reference sequence). The CDR3 totals 14 residues. The CDR3 region is CASSLYTPVGELFF. DNA for the CDR3: TGTGCCAGCAGCTTGTACACGCCCGTAGGGGAGCTGTTTTTT.

The chain has TRBV5-4 and TRBJ1-2; 9 positions agree with TRBD1. This CDR3 is 14 amino acids long. The trim removed 0 bases at V and 8 bases at J, leaving 5 bases unmatched. Germline loops: CDR1 SGHNT, CDR2 YYREEE (reference sequence). CDR3 DNA: TGTGCCAGCAGCTTGGACAGGGGGCGCGAGGGCTACACCTTC. Translation: CASSLDRGREGYTF.

In this sample, this clone turned up once. This rearrangement joins TRBV28 to TRBJ2-7, with 7 nucleotides matching TRBD1. CDR1 and CDR2 (germline): MDHEN, SYDVKM. The CDR3 has 14 amino acids. V trimming: 6 bases; J trimming: 0 bases; junction bases outside the gene matches: 5. The CDR3 spells CASSGTEHSYEQYF. CDR3 nucleotides: TGTGCCAGCAGCGGGACAGAGCACTCCTACGAGCAGTACTTC.

This clone was recorded only once. V is TRBV7-9 and J is TRBJ2-3; D perhaps matches TRBD1 (6 bases). This CDR3 region has 14 residues. Trimming removed 1 base at V and 6 bases at J, with 11 bases between. Germline CDR1 SEHNR, CDR2 FQNEAQ (reference sequence). The CDR3 DNA follows: TGTGCCAGCAGCTTAGGACAGGATCACGATACGCAGTATTTT. Translating gives CASSLGQDHDTQYF.

This chain links TRBV30 with TRBJ1-4, with TRBD1 identical over 11 bases. The V segment lost 3 bases and the J segment 7 bases; nucleotides outside the gene matches: 7. Germline values: CDR1 GTSNPN, CDR2 SVGIG (reference sequence). The CDR3 loop spans 15 amino acids. CDR3 bases: TGTGCCTGGAGGGGGGGGACAGGGGGAGGTGAAAAACTGTTTTTT. Translation: CAWRGGTGGGEKLFF.

In the case of this clone: Distinct nucleotide sequences in the sample also encode this CDR3. The rearrangement uses TRBV10-1 and TRBJ2-3; D remains ambiguous. CDR1 WNHNN and CDR2 SYGVQD come from the germline V gene (reference sequence). The CDR3 extends over 14 amino acids. V lost 5 bases to trimming and J lost 1 base, with 10 bases between them. The CDR3, as DNA: TGCGCCAGCAGTTTAGGAGAGGGCACAGATACGCAGTATTTT. This gives the protein CASSLGEGTDTQYF.

The chain is built from TRBV5-1 and TRBJ2-1; D is ambiguous. The CDR3 has 10 residues. V lost 7 bases to trimming and J lost 7 bases, with 6 bases between them. Germline CDR1 and CDR2: SGHRS and YFSETQ. The CDR3 protein is CASRGNEQFF. The DNA of the CDR3 is TGCGCCAGCCGTGGGAATGAGCAGTTCTTC.

The chain recombines TRBV28 with TRBJ2-3, with D possibly matching TRBD2 (5 bases). V gave up 1 base and J gave up 0 bases, with 11 bases separating them. The CDR3 sequence is 16 residues long. The germline V gene has CDR1 MDHEN and CDR2 SYDVKM. CDR3 sequence: CASSLSATTSTDTQYF. The CDR3 region has the DNA TGTGCCAGCAGTTTATCCGCGACTACCAGCACAGATACGCAGTATTTT.

V is TRBV18 and J is TRBJ2-5, with D perhaps being TRBD1 or TRBD2 (5 bases each). Germline V CDR1 and CDR2: KGHSH, LQKENI. V was clipped by 3 bases and J by 2 bases, with 10 bases between them. This CDR3 has 14 amino acids. CDR3 DNA: TGTGCCAGCTCACCGGGGACGGTACAAGAGACCCAGTACTTC. Its protein product is CASSPGTVQETQYF.

The V call is TRBV7-9, the J call TRBJ2-7; possible D gene TRBD1, 5 bases. CDR1 is SEHNR, CDR2 FQNEAQ, per germline (reference sequence). This CDR3 has 12 residues. Trimming stripped 7 bases from V and 5 bases from J, with 12 bases between. CDR3 region: CASTASTDEQYF. CDR3 DNA sequence: TGTGCCAGCACCGCGTCGACAGACGAGCAGTACTTC.

V is TRBV6-6 and J is TRBJ2-5, with D perhaps matching TRBD2 (6 bases). The J call may be incorrect, as the DNA end agrees better with TRBJ2-7. CDR3 length equals 13 residues. Germline CDR1 reads MNHNY; CDR2 reads SVGAGI (reference sequence). In DNA, the CDR3 is TGTGCCAGCAGGTTTGGGACTGCCTACGAGCAGTACTTC. Amino acids: CASRFGTAYEQYF.

A single count supports this clone. The genes are TRBV28 and TRBJ1-4, with no clear D. CDR3 size: 13 residues. In germline, CDR1 is MDHEN, CDR2 SYDVKM. Trimming left V 3 bases short and J 5 bases short, with 7 bases between. DNA for the CDR3: TGTGCCAGCAGTTTTGGCCAGAATGAAAAACTGTTTTTT. It is translated as CASSFGQNEKLFF.

This chain links TRBV7-6 with TRBJ1-1; weak D call: TRBD1 (6 bases). The CDR3 length is 14 residues. Trimming left V 2 bases short and J 1 base short, with 8 bases between. Germline CDR1 reads SGHVS; CDR2 reads FNYEAQ. For the CDR3, the DNA is TGTGCCAGCAGCTTACTCAGGGGGAACACTGAAGCTTTCTTT. It yields the protein CASSLLRGNTEAFF.

The rearrangement joins TRBV28 to TRBJ2-5, with 11 bases identical to TRBD1. The V gene end was trimmed by 6 bases and the J gene end by 0 bases; junction bases not matched to a gene: 6. CDR3 length: 16 residues. Germline lookup yields CDR1 MDHEN and CDR2 SYDVKM. CDR3 coding DNA: TGTGCCAGCAGCACAGGGGACAGGGGGAACCAAGAGACCCAGTACTTC. This translates into CASSTGDRGNQETQYF.

The chain recombines TRBV7-9 with TRBJ1-3, with unresolved D. Per the germline V gene, CDR1 is SEHNR and CDR2 is FQNEAQ (reference sequence). Trimming left V 4 bases short and J 4 bases short, with 5 bases between. The CDR3 totals 12 residues. The CDR3 is CASSSNGNTIYF. Here the CDR3 DNA reads TGTGCCAGCAGCTCCAACGGAAACACCATATATTTT.

The chain has TRBV7-8 and TRBJ2-5; D might be TRBD1 or TRBD2, each matching 6 bases. The V gene lost 5 bases and the J gene lost 2 bases, with 18 bases spanning the gap. The germline V gene encodes CDR1 SGHVS and CDR2 FQNEAQ. The CDR3 has 16 amino acids. The CDR3 sequence is CASSDPWGAKQETQYF. For the CDR3, the DNA is TGTGCCAGCAGCGACCCGTGGGGGGCCAAACAAGAGACCCAGTACTTC.

The V call is TRBV28, the J call TRBJ1-3; D is possibly TRBD1 (5 bases). Trimming removed 2 bases at V and 0 bases at J, with 14 bases between. The CDR3 consists of 17 residues. The germline CDR1 and CDR2 sequences are MDHEN and SYDVKM. The CDR3 DNA reads TGTGCCAGCAGTTTACGACAGTGGGGCAACTCTGGAAACACCATATATTTT. Translating it yields CASSLRQWGNSGNTIYF.

The V gene is TRBV1, the J gene TRBJ2-3; the D segment call TRBD2 is taken from the table without a DNA check. TRBV1 is annotated as a pseudogene. The CDR3 loop spans 18 amino acids. Written as DNA, the CDR3 is TGCACCAGCAGCCAAGGCCTCGGGATGGCGGGAGCCACAGATACGCAGTATTTT. Residues: CTSSQGLGMAGATDTQYF.